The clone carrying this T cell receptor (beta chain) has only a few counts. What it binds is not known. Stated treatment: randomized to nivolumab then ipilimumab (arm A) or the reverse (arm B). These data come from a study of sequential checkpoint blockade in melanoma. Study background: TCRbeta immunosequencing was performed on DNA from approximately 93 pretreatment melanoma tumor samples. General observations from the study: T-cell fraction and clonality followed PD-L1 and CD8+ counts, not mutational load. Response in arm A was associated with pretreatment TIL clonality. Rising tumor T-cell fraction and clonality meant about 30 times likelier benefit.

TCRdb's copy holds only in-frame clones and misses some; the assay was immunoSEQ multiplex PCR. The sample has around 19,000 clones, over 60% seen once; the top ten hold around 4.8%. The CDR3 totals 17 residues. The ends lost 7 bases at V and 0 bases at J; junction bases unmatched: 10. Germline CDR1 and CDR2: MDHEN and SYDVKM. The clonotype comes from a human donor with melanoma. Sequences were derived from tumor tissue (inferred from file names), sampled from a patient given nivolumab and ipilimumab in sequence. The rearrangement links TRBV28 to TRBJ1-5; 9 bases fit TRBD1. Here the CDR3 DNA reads TGTGCCAGCACTCTAAACAGGGGGCTCTATAGCAATCAGCCCCAGCATTTT. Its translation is CASTLNRGLYSNQPQHF.